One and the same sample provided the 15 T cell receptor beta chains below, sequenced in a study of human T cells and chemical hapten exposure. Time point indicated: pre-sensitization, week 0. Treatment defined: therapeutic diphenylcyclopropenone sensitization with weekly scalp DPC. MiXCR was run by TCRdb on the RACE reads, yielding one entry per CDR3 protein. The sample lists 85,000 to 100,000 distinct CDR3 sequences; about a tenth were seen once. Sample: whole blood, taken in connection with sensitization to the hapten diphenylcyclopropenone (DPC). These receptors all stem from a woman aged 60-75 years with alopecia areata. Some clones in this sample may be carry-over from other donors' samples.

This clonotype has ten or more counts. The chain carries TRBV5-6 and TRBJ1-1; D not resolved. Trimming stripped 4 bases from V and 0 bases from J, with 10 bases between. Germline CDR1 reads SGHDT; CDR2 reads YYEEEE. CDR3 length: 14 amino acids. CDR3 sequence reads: CASSRAVMNTEAFF. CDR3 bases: TGTGCCAGCAGCCGGGCGGTGATGAACACTGAAGCTTTCTTT.

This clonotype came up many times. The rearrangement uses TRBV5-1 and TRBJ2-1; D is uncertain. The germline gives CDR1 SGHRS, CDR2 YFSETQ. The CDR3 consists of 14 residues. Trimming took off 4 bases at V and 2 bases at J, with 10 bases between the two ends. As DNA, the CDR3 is TGCGCCAGCAGCCGCCCGGATCCCTACAATGAGCAGTTCTTC. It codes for CASSRPDPYNEQFF.

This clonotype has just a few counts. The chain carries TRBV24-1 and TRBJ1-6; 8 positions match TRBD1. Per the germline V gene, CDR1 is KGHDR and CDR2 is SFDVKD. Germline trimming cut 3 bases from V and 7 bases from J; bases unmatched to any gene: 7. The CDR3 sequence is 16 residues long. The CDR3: CATSDPRTGRNSPLHF. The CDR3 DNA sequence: TGTGCCACCAGTGATCCGCGGACAGGGAGGAATTCACCCCTCCACTTT.

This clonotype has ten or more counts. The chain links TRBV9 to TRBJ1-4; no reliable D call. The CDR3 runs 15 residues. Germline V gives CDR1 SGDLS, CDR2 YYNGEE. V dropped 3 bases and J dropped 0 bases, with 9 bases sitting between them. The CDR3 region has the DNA TGTGCCAGCAGCGACCCAACTTCAACTAATGAAAAACTGTTTTTT. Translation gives CASSDPTSTNEKLFF.

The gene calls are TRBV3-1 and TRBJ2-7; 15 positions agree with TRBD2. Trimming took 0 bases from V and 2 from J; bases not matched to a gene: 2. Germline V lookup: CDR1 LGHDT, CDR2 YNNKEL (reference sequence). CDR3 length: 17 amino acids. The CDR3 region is CASSQEGLAGGPYEQYF. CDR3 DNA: TGTGCCAGCAGCCAAGAAGGACTAGCGGGGGGGCCCTACGAGCAGTACTTC.

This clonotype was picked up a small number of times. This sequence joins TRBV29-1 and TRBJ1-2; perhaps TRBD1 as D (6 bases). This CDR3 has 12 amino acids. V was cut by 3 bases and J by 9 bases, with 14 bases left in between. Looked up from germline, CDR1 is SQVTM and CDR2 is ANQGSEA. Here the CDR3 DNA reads TGCAGCGTTGACGTACAGGGAAAAAGCTACACCTTC. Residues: CSVDVQGKSYTF.

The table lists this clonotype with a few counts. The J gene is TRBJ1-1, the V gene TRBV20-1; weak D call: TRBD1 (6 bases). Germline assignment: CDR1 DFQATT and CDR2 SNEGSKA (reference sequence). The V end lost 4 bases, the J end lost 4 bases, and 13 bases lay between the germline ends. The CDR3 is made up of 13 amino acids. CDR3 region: CSAMSGASTEAFF. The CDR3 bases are TGCAGTGCTATGTCAGGGGCGAGCACTGAAGCTTTCTTT.

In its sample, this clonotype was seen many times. Here the CDR3 DNA reads TGTGCCAGCATCCCGGAGGGATCCGGCGGCTACGAGCAGTACTTC. This encodes CASIPEGSGGYEQYF. This rearrangement joins TRBV6-1 to TRBJ2-7, with a weak D call TRBD2 (6 bases). Germline CDR1 MNHNS, CDR2 SASEGT. V lost 7 bases and J lost 3, with 19 bases in between. The CDR3 runs to 15 residues.

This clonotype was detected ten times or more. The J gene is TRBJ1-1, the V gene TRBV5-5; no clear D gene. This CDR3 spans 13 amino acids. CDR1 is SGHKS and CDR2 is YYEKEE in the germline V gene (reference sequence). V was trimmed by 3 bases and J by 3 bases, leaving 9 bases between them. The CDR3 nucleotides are TGTGCCAGCAGCTCGCAGAAGGACACTGAAGCTTTCTTT. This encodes CASSSQKDTEAFF.

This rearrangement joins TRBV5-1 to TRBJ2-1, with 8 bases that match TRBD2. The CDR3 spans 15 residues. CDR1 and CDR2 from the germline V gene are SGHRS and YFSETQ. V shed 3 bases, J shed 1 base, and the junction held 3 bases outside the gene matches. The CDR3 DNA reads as TGCGCCAGCAGCTCGGGGGGGCCTTCCTACAATGAGCAGTTCTTC. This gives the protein CASSSGGPSYNEQFF.

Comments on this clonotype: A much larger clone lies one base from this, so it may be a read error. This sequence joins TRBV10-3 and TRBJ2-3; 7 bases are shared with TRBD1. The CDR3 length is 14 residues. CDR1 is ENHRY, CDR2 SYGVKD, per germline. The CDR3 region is CAISEGQATDMQYF. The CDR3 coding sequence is TGTGCCATCAGTGAAGGACAGGCCACAGATATGCAGTATTTT.

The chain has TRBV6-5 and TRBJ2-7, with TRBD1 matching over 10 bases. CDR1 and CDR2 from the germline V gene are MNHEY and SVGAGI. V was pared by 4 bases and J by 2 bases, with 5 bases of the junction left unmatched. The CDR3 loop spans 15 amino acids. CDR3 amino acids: CASSFIGTGAYEQYF. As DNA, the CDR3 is TGTGCCAGCAGTTTTATCGGGACAGGGGCCTACGAGCAGTACTTC.

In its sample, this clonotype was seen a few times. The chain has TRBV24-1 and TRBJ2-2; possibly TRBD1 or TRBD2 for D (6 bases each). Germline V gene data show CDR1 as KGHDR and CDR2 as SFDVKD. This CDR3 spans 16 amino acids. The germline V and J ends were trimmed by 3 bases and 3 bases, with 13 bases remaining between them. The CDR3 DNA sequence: TGTGCCACCAGTGATCCCAAGGAGGGGGACACCGGGGAGCTGTTTTTT. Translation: CATSDPKEGDTGELFF.

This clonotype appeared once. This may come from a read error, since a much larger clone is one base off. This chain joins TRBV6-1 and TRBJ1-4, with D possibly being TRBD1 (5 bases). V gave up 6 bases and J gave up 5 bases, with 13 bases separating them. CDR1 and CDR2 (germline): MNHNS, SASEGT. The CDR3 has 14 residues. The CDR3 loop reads CASRDGAGNEKLFF. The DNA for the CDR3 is TGTGCCAGCAGAGATGGGGCAGGGAATGAAAAACTGTTTTTT.

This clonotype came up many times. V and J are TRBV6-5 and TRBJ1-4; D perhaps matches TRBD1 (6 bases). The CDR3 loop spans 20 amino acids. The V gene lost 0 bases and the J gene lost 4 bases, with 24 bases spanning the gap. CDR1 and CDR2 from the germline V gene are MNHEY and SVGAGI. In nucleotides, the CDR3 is TGTGCCAGCAGTTACTCGGCCCAGGGGAAGAGTTTTTCCCTTAATGAAAAACTGTTTTTT. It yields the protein CASSYSAQGKSFSLNEKLFF.